This section outlines one T cell receptor (beta chain) sequence together with its context. After removal of 8 bases from V and 4 bases from J, the junction contained 9 bases not matched to a gene. Germline V gives CDR1 MNHEY, CDR2 SMNVEV (reference sequence). CDR3 length: 15 amino acids. These data originate in a study of blood T cell repertoires in COVID-19. Background on the study: COVID-19 samples, acute and convalescent, were from the United States, Italy and Spain. Sample material is recorded as cDNA or gDNA derived from T cells, B-cell-depleted T cells, or PBMCs.

Authors' data handling: For nucleated cells, counts were estimated from reference gene primer amplification. Libraries were prepared by immunoSEQ multiplex PCR; TCRdb keeps only in-frame clonotypes and omits some of them. V, J and clone size are taken as reported in that table, and D and trimming were inferred from the DNA itself. This table holds roughly 150,000 clones, around four fifths found once. The TCR sequence derives from a woman aged 70-85 years who had recovered from COVID-19. The rearrangement uses TRBV27 and TRBJ1-3; 9 bases map to TRBD1. The sequencing input was peripheral blood. The CDR3 nucleotides are TGTGCCAGCCGCCCCAACAGGGGGCGAGGAAACACCATATATTTT. Translating it yields CASRPNRGRGNTIYF.